A selection of T cell receptor beta chains follows, all from one sample in a study of cytomegalovirus exposure and HLA in healthy donors. Generated by immunoSEQ multiplex PCR, the TCRdb table keeps only in-frame clones and is missing some. The sample has some 120,000 clones, roughly four fifths seen once. The sequencing sample was made of PBMCs. These receptors originate from a middle-aged man in good health and CMV-seronegative. Each CDR3 is given with its conserved first and last residue.

j_call v_call cdr3_aa
TRBJ2-6 TRBV6-5 CASSSSSAGANVLTF
TRBJ2-4 TRBV4-1 CASSQEEIPDRGQENSQYF
TRBJ1-5 TRBV5-5 CASSLAGYQPQHF
TRBJ2-3 TRBV10-3 CAISESTASTDTQYF
TRBJ2-1 TRBV7-3 CASSLQGPYNEQFF
TRBJ2-3 TRBV2 CASNPTTGRAQDTQYF
TRBJ1-3 TRBV11-2 CASSSRPGNTIYF
TRBJ2-5 TRBV7-6 CASSPGGLTETQYF
TRBJ2-7 TRBV29-1 CSVETAPYEQYF
TRBJ1-3 TRBV14 CASSQDVRVSGNTIYF
TRBJ2-2 TRBV5-1 CASSLAGTGMTGELFF
TRBJ2-5 TRBV5-6 CASSLQETQYF
TRBJ1-5 TRBV27 CASSFQNQPQHF
TRBJ2-7 TRBV5-1 CASSLGLAGEGYEQYF
TRBJ1-2 TRBV11-2 CASSGGDGYTF
TRBJ2-7 TRBV5-1 CASPFSDRSYEQYF
TRBJ2-7 TRBV5-1 CASSKGLAGSYEQYF
TRBJ2-2 TRBV14 CASSQRLALTGELFF
TRBJ2-7 TRBV28 CASSSRGQFIYEQYF
TRBJ2-4 TRBV7-8 CASSVRTSSFIQYF
TRBJ2-7 TRBV7-8 CASSLAFTSGVTYEQYF
TRBJ1-6 TRBV7-9 CASSLGTGGPSPLHF
TRBJ2-7 TRBV19 CASSIALTSGREMLEQYF
TRBJ2-3 TRBV28 CASSIGGRGDTQYF
TRBJ1-3 TRBV6-5 CASSYVGPNSGNTIYF
TRBJ2-5 TRBV5-1 CASSSGQGQETQYF
TRBJ2-1 TRBV4-3 CASSQGQGEYNEQFF
TRBJ2-6 TRBV27 CASSQAPGDVRGANVLTF
TRBJ2-1 TRBV6-5 CASSYSNRINEQFF
TRBJ2-3 TRBV7-7 CASSPRQGDTQYF
TRBJ2-2 TRBV7-9 CASSTAVSSAGELFF
TRBJ1-2 TRBV19 CASSIDRRNYGYTF
TRBJ1-2 TRBV9 CASSEQGWGNYGYTF
TRBJ1-2 TRBV5-5 CASSPQTGDVYGYTF
TRBJ1-5 TRBV19 CASSIGRILPQPQHF
TRBJ2-7 TRBV6-1 CASKGQGSYEQYF
TRBJ2-5 TRBV19 CASSIRGQETQYF
TRBJ1-3 TRBV15 CATSRDSMRASGNTIYF
TRBJ2-7 TRBV7-8 CASSPRAGAYEQYF
TRBJ2-1 TRBV2 CASSEELADNEQFF
TRBJ2-2 TRBV7-9 CASSWYRHNTGELFF
TRBJ2-5 TRBV11-3 CASSPGREMETQYF
TRBJ2-3 TRBV7-9 CASSLALAGVRTDTQYF
TRBJ1-1 TRBV18 CASSPQETQNTEAFF